This T cell receptor (beta chain) derives from a study of patients and donors after allogeneic stem cell transplantation. TCRdb re-analysed the RT-PCR reads in MiXCR, keeping a single row per CDR3 protein. The data hold roughly 940,000 distinct CDR3 sequences, with about a sixth observed a single time. CDR3 length equals 15 residues. V lost 4 bases, J lost 6 bases, and 16 bases lay in between. Per the germline V gene, CDR1 is SGHRS and CDR2 is YFSETQ. This clonotype was recorded at least ten times. The sequence was collected from a human donor who was either an allogeneic HSCT recipient or a stem cell or donor lymphocyte infusion donor (not recorded which). It is not recorded whose cells these are; they may come from a transplant donor. This rearrangement joins TRBV5-1 to TRBJ2-2; TRBD1 might be the D (6 bases). The sequencing sample was made of blood, either unsorted or a sorted T cell fraction (not recorded which). Here the CDR3 reads CASSRQDLGSGELFF. CDR3 in DNA: TGCGCCAGCAGCAGACAGGACCTGGGGTCCGGGGAGCTGTTTTTT.